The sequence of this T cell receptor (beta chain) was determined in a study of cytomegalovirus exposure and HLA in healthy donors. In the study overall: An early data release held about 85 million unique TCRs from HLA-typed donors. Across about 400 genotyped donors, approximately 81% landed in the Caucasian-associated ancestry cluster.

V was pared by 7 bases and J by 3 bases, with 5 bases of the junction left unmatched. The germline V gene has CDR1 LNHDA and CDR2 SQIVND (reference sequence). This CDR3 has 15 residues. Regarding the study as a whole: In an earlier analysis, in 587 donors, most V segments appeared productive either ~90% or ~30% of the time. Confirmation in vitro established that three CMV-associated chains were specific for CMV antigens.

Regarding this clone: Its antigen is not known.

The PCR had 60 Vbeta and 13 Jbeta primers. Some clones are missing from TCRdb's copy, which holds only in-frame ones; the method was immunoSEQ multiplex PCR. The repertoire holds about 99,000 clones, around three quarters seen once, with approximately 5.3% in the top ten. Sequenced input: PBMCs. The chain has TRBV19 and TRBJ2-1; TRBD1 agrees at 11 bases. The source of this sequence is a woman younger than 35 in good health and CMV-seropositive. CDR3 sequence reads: CASTIGTGGYNEQFF. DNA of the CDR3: TGTGCCAGTACCATTGGGACAGGGGGCTACAATGAGCAGTTCTTC.